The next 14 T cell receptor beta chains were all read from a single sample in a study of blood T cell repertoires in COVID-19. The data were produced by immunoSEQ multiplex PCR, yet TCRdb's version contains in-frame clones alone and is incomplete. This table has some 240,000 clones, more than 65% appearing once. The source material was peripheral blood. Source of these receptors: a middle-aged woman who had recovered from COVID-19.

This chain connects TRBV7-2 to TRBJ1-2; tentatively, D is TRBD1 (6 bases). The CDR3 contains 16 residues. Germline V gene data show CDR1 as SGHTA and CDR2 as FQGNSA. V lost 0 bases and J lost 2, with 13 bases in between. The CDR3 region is CASSLAAGEANYGYTF. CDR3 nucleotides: TGTGCCAGCAGCTTAGCGGCAGGGGAAGCAAACTATGGCTACACCTTC.

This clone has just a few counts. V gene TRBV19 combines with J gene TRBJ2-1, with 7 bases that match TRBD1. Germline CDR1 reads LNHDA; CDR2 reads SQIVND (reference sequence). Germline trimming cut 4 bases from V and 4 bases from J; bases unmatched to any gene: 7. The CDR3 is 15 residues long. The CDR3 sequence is CASSTRDSEYNEQFF. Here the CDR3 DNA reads TGTGCCAGTAGTACTCGGGACAGTGAGTACAATGAGCAGTTCTTC. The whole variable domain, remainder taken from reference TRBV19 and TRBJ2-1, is DGGITQSPKYLFRKEGQNVTLSCEQNLNHDAMYWYRQDPGQGLRLIYYSQIVNDFQKGDIAEGYSVSREKKESFPLTVTSAQKNPTAFYLCASSTRDSEYNEQFFGPGTRLTVL.

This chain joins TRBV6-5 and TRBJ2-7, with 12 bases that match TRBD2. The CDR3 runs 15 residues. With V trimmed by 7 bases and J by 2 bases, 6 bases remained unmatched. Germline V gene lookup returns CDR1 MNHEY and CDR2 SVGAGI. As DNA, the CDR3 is TGTGCCAGCACGCTAGCGGGGGGGCCAACCTACGAGCAGTACTTC. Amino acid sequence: CASTLAGGPTYEQYF.

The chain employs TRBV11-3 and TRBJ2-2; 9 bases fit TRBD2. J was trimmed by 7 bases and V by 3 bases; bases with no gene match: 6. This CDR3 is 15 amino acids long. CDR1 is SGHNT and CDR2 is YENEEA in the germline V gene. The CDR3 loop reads CASSFSGGYNGELFF. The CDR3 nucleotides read TGTGCCAGCAGCTTCAGCGGGGGGTATAACGGGGAGCTGTTTTTT.

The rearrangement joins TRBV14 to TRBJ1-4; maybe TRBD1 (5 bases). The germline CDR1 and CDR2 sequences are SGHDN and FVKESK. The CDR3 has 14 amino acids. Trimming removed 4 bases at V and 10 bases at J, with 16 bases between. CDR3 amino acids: CASSLRMGPGKLFF. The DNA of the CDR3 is TGTGCCAGCAGCCTCCGGATGGGGCCTGGAAAACTGTTTTTT. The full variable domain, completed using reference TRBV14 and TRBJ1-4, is EAGVTQFPSHSVIEKGQTVTLRCDPISGHDNLYWYRRVMGKEIKFLLHFVKESKQDESGMPNNRFLAERTGGTYSTLKVQPAELEDSGVYFCASSLRMGPGKLFFGSGTQLSVL.

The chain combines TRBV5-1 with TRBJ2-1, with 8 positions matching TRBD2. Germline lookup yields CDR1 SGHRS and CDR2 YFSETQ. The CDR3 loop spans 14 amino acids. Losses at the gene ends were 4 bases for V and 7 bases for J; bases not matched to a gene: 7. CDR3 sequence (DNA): TGCGCCAGCAGCGGAGGACTAGCCTTAAATGAGCAGTTCTTC. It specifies CASSGGLALNEQFF.

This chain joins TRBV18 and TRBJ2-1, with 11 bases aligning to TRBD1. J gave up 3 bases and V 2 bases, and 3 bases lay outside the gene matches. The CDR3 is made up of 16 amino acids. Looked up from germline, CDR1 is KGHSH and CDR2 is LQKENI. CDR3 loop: CASSPADRGLYNEQFF. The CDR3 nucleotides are TGTGCCAGCTCACCAGCGGACAGGGGGCTCTACAATGAGCAGTTCTTC.

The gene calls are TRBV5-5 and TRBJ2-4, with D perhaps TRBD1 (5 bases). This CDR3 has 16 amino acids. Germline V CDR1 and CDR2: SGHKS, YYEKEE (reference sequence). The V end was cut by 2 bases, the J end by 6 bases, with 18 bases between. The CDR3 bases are TGTGCCAGCAGCTTATTCGGAGACAGAAATAGAAACATTCAGTACTTC. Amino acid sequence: CASSLFGDRNRNIQYF.

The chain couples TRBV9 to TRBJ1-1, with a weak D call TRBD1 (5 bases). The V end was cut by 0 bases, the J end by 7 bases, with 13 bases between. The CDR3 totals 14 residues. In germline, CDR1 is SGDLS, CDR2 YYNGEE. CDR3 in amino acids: CASSVDRWGIEAFF. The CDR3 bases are TGTGCCAGCAGCGTAGACCGTTGGGGCATTGAAGCTTTCTTT.

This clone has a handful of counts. Here the CDR3 reads CASAGGTGVDSPLHF. The CDR3, as DNA: TGTGCCAGCGCTGGTGGGACAGGGGTTGATTCACCCCTCCACTTT. The chain combines TRBV7-9 with TRBJ1-6; 10 bases are a match to TRBD1. J lost 8 bases, V lost 8 bases, and 9 bases had no gene match. Germline CDR1 SEHNR, CDR2 FQNEAQ (reference sequence). The CDR3 runs 15 residues.

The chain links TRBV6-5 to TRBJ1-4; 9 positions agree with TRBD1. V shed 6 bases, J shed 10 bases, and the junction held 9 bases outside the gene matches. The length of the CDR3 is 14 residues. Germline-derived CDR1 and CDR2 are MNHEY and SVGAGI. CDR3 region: CASRGGDRAGKLFF. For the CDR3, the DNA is TGTGCCAGCAGGGGTGGGGACAGGGCCGGAAAACTGTTTTTT.

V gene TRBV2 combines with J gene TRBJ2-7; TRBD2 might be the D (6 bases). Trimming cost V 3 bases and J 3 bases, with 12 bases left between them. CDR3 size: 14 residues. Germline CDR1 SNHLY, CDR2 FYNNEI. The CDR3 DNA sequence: TGTGCCAGCAGTGACGGGGGAGTCCTCTACGAGCAGTACTTC. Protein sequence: CASSDGGVLYEQYF.

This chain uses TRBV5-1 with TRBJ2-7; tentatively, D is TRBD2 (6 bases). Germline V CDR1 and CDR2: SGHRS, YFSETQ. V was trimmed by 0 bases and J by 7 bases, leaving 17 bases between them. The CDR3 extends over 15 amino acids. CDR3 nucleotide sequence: TGCGCCAGCAGCTTGGATGGGGACTGGGTTAGGGAGCAGTACTTC. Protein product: CASSLDGDWVREQYF.

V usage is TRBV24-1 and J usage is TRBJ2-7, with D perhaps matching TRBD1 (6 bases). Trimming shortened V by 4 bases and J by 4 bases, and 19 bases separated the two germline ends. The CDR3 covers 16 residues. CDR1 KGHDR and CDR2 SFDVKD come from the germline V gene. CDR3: CATSDPGQGKGYEQYF. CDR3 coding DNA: TGTGCCACCAGTGACCCGGGACAAGGAAAAGGGTACGAGCAGTACTTC.